The clone carrying this T cell receptor beta chain showed up just a few times. TCRdb reanalysed the 5' RACE reads using MiXCR and keeps one entry per CDR3 protein. The sample lists about 430,000 distinct CDR3 sequences; more than 20% were seen once. The sample is drawn from a study of T-cell memory formation after mild COVID-19. The junction had 1 base not matched to a gene; V was cut back by 5 bases and J by 3 bases. Looked up from germline, CDR1 is SEHNR and CDR2 is FQNEAQ (reference sequence). The CDR3 is 12 amino acids. The chain couples TRBV7-9 to TRBJ2-7, with 7 bases fitting TRBD2. The source of this sequence is an adult woman who had mild COVID-19 (a few samples of this study predate the infection). Cell type and time point are not known. Sequenced material: PBMCs or a T cell subset sorted from them (not recorded which). Written as DNA, the CDR3 is TGTGCCAGCAGCCGGGGGGTCTACGAGCAGTACTTC. Translated: CASSRGVYEQYF.